These 4 T cell receptor beta chains share one sample of origin, sequenced in a study of blood T cell repertoires in COVID-19. Here immunoSEQ multiplex PCR was the method, and the copy in TCRdb shows in-frame clones only, minus some. This repertoire shows over 450,000 clones, roughly 91% found once; its top ten account for 7.8%. The specimen was peripheral blood. Source of these receptors: a woman aged 50 to 60 with COVID-19, enrolled during active disease.

The chain employs TRBV4-1 and TRBJ1-5, with a weak D call TRBD1 (5 bases). CDR1 MGHRA and CDR2 YSYEKL come from the germline V gene. The CDR3 sequence is 15 residues long. Trimming stripped 0 bases from V and 4 bases from J, with 10 bases between. CDR3: CASSQDRRQNQPQHF. CDR3 DNA: TGCGCCAGCAGCCAAGATAGACGACAGAATCAGCCCCAGCATTTT.

The chain employs TRBV19 and TRBJ1-2; no clear D gene. The CDR3 sequence is 12 residues long. Trimming took 5 bases from V and 6 from J, leaving 10 bases between them. Germline-derived CDR1 and CDR2 are LNHDA and SQIVND (reference sequence). The CDR3 is CASSEGLNGYTF. The CDR3 region has the DNA TGTGCCAGTAGTGAGGGCCTCAATGGCTACACCTTC.

This chain uses TRBV19 with TRBJ2-1; D is undetermined. V shed 3 bases and J shed 9 bases, with 12 bases lying between them. The germline gives CDR1 LNHDA, CDR2 SQIVND (reference sequence). The CDR3 spans 13 residues. The CDR3 sequence is CASSISGPSEQFF. DNA of the CDR3: TGTGCCAGTAGTATTTCTGGGCCCAGTGAGCAGTTCTTC.

The chain carries TRBV14 and TRBJ1-1; unclear D gene. The germline CDR1 and CDR2 sequences are SGHDN and FVKESK. Trimming took 0 bases from V and 7 from J, leaving 9 bases between them. CDR3 length: 13 amino acids. The CDR3, as DNA: TGTGCCAGCAGCCAAGATTACATGCATGAAGCTTTCTTT. This gives the protein CASSQDYMHEAFF.